This passage covers 25 T cell receptor beta chains from one sample sequenced in a study of CD8+ T cells in alopecia areata. Investigators isolated RNA and reverse transcribed it into cDNA to act as the sequencing template. Only in-frame clones appear in the TCRdb table, and some are missing; sequencing was by immunoSEQ multiplex PCR. The sample records around 140,000 clones, around 51% being singletons. Sequenced material: CD4+ T cells sorted from blood, taken at week 0. The source of these receptors is a human donor with alopecia areata.

V usage is TRBV5-1 and J usage is TRBJ2-1; possible D gene TRBD2, 5 bases. The germline CDR1 and CDR2 sequences are SGHRS and YFSETQ. V was pared by 0 bases and J by 5 bases, with 9 bases between. There are 14 residues in the CDR3. In nucleotides, the CDR3 is TGCGCCAGCAGCTTGGGGCGGGCCGACAATGAGCAGTTCTTC. This codes for CASSLGRADNEQFF.

The rearrangement uses TRBV2 and TRBJ1-1; possibly TRBD1 for D (6 bases). This CDR3 has 12 amino acids. Germline CDR1 is SNHLY and CDR2 is FYNNEI. Between the trimmed V and J ends, which lost 4 bases and 8 bases, there was a span of 11 bases. As DNA, the CDR3 is TGTGCCAGCAGTGTCACAGGGATAGAAGCTTTCTTT. Translated, it gives CASSVTGIEAFF.

This clone showed up just a few times. This rearrangement joins TRBV30 to TRBJ1-2; 7 bases map to TRBD1. Germline CDR1 is GTSNPN and CDR2 is SVGIG (reference sequence). The CDR3 covers 13 residues. V shed 2 bases and J 7 bases; nucleotides not matched to a gene: 7. Here the CDR3 reads CAWSPRDRTGYTF. CDR3 nucleotides: TGTGCCTGGAGTCCCCGGGACAGAACTGGCTACACCTTC.

The rearrangement joins TRBV18 to TRBJ1-2; D possibly corresponds to TRBD1 (5 bases). V was shortened by 3 bases and J by 8 bases, with 13 bases between the two germline ends. The CDR3 runs 13 residues. CDR1 is KGHSH, CDR2 LQKENI, per germline. As DNA, the CDR3 is TGTGCCAGCTCACCCGACACTCAGGGCGGCTACACCTTC. Protein: CASSPDTQGGYTF.

J is TRBJ2-2 and V is TRBV2; D call uncertain. Per germline, CDR1 SNHLY and CDR2 FYNNEI. Trimming shortened V by 4 bases and J by 1 base, and 7 bases separated the two germline ends. This CDR3 region has 14 residues. The CDR3 loop is CASSVLRNTGELFF. The CDR3 nucleotides read TGTGCCAGCAGTGTGTTGAGGAACACCGGGGAGCTGTTTTTT.

This clone was counted a single time. The gene calls are TRBV2 and TRBJ2-7, with D perhaps matching TRBD2 (6 bases). The CDR3 is 14 residues long. Per germline, CDR1 SNHLY and CDR2 FYNNEI. Trimming left V 7 bases short and J 2 bases short, with 15 bases between. CDR3 bases: TGTGCCAGCAATGGGCAGGGAGGACCCTACGAGCAGTACTTC. This sequence encodes CASNGQGGPYEQYF.

This clone has just a few counts. V usage is TRBV19 and J usage is TRBJ1-2, with TRBD1 as a possible D gene (6 bases). The CDR3 is 12 amino acids. Germline assignment: CDR1 LNHDA and CDR2 SQIVND (reference sequence). The V and J ends lost 9 bases and 7 bases respectively, with 15 bases between them. The CDR3 sequence is CASTTGPSGYTF. The CDR3 DNA sequence: TGTGCCAGCACTACAGGGCCCAGTGGCTACACCTTC.

The V and J genes are TRBV4-3 and TRBJ2-7, with D possibly being TRBD1 (6 bases). Trimming stripped 4 bases from V and 5 bases from J, with 15 bases between. CDR1 is LGHNA, CDR2 YSLEER, per germline. This CDR3 contains 14 residues. DNA of the CDR3: TGCGCCAGCAGCCCCCATGGCAGGGGCGACGAGCAGTACTTC. Translated: CASSPHGRGDEQYF.

The CDR3 sequence: CASSLGGTGGYGYTF. CDR3 coding DNA: TGTGCCAGCAGCTTAGGAGGGACAGGGGGCTATGGCTACACCTTC. The chain is built from TRBV7-2 and TRBJ1-2; 11 bases are shared with TRBD1. Germline CDR1 and CDR2: SGHTA and FQGNSA. CDR3 length: 15 amino acids. V dropped 1 base and J dropped 4; count of bases not matched to a gene: 2.

The rearrangement joins TRBV10-3 to TRBJ1-1; D is ambiguous. Germline loops: CDR1 ENHRY, CDR2 SYGVKD. The V gene lost 3 bases and the J gene lost 9 bases, with 11 bases spanning the gap. The CDR3 is made up of 12 amino acids. The CDR3: CAISEVGSQAFF. The DNA for the CDR3 is TGTGCCATCAGTGAAGTGGGGAGTCAAGCTTTCTTT.

The CDR3 is CASSLGPTHNQPQHF. The CDR3 DNA reads TGTGCCAGCAGCTTGGGACCCACCCACAATCAGCCCCAGCATTTT. The chain combines TRBV5-6 with TRBJ1-5; no reliable D call. Germline V gene lookup returns CDR1 SGHDT and CDR2 YYEEEE. This CDR3 has 15 amino acids. V lost 0 bases and J lost 3, with 10 bases in between.

The gene calls are TRBV19 and TRBJ1-1; no firm D call. The CDR3 is 13 residues long. Germline V lookup: CDR1 LNHDA, CDR2 SQIVND (reference sequence). Trimming stripped 4 bases from V and 2 bases from J, with 8 bases between. The CDR3 here is CASSTRPNTEAFF. The CDR3 DNA reads as TGTGCCAGTAGTACCCGACCTAACACTGAAGCTTTCTTT. Based on the CDR3 plus reference TRBV19 and TRBJ1-1, the full variable domain is DGGITQSPKYLFRKEGQNVTLSCEQNLNHDAMYWYRQDPGQGLRLIYYSQIVNDFQKGDIAEGYSVSREKKESFPLTVTSAQKNPTAFYLCASSTRPNTEAFFGQGTRLTVV.

The chain joins TRBV30 to TRBJ2-3; either TRBD1 or TRBD2 may fit D (5 bases each). Trimming took off 2 bases at V and 0 bases at J, with 9 bases between the two ends. Germline V gives CDR1 GTSNPN, CDR2 SVGIG (reference sequence). The CDR3 is made up of 14 amino acids. The CDR3 reads CAWSRDGSTDTQYF. The CDR3 nucleotides are TGTGCCTGGAGTAGGGACGGGAGCACAGATACGCAGTATTTT.

The chain recombines TRBV13 with TRBJ2-2, with TRBD1 as a possible D gene (6 bases). The V end was cut by 0 bases, the J end by 1 base, with 15 bases between. The germline gives CDR1 PRHDT, CDR2 FYEKMQ (reference sequence). This CDR3 has 18 residues. This chain's CDR3 is CASSLGSRGPENTGELFF. As DNA, the CDR3 is TGTGCCAGCAGCTTAGGCAGCAGGGGCCCAGAGAACACCGGGGAGCTGTTTTTT.

In its sample, this clone was seen a few times. This chain joins TRBV7-8 and TRBJ1-4; 8 bases are shared with TRBD1. This CDR3 has 16 amino acids. Trimming cost V 4 bases and J 7 bases; bases outside gene matches: 11. The germline gives CDR1 SGHVS, CDR2 FQNEAQ. The CDR3 reads CASSSGAGGYLEKLFF. The CDR3 nucleotides read TGTGCCAGCAGCTCCGGGGCAGGGGGCTACCTTGAAAAACTGTTTTTT.

A few counts support this clone. The V gene is TRBV30, the J gene TRBJ1-2; D uncertain. The germline CDR1 and CDR2 sequences are GTSNPN and SVGIG (reference sequence). The CDR3 sequence is 12 residues long. The germline V and J ends were trimmed by 1 base and 2 bases, with 5 bases remaining between them. DNA of the CDR3: TGTGCCTGGAGTGGGGGAAACTATGGCTACACCTTC. It specifies CAWSGGNYGYTF.

The chain carries TRBV2 and TRBJ2-1; no reliable D call. In germline, CDR1 is SNHLY, CDR2 FYNNEI. The CDR3 contains 13 residues. Trimming took 3 bases from V and 8 from J, leaving 11 bases between them. The CDR3 spells CASSDVGGDEQFF. The CDR3 DNA reads TGTGCCAGCAGTGATGTGGGCGGCGATGAGCAGTTCTTC.

This clone was found once. V usage is TRBV30 and J usage is TRBJ2-7; TRBD2 matches at 13 bases. The CDR3 is 19 residues long. CDR1 and CDR2 (germline): GTSNPN, SVGIG (reference sequence). The V segment lost 4 bases and the J segment 1 base; nucleotides outside the gene matches: 16. The CDR3 coding sequence is TGTGCCTGGACCCGGACCACTACTAGCGGGAGGGCTCAATCCTACGAGCAGTACTTC. Its protein product is CAWTRTTTSGRAQSYEQYF.

The rearrangement uses TRBV5-1 and TRBJ1-1, with 10 positions matching TRBD1. The CDR3 is 13 residues long. The J segment lost 2 bases and the V segment lost 5 bases, leaving 0 bases of the junction unmatched. Germline CDR1 is SGHRS and CDR2 is YFSETQ. CDR3 sequence (DNA): TGCGCCAGCAGGACAGGGGGCAACACTGAAGCTTTCTTT. Translation gives CASRTGGNTEAFF.

This chain links TRBV29-1 with TRBJ2-3, with a tentative D call TRBD1 (5 bases). V gave up 7 bases and J gave up 2 bases, with 13 bases separating them. The CDR3 is 13 amino acids. Looked up from germline, CDR1 is SQVTM and CDR2 is ANQGSEA. CDR3 nucleotide sequence: TGCAGCGCGGGCTCAGGGCCCACAGATACGCAGTATTTT. Its protein product is CSAGSGPTDTQYF.

The chain joins TRBV5-6 to TRBJ2-4; 8 bases are shared with TRBD2. The CDR3 spans 13 residues. V gave up 2 bases and J gave up 9 bases; unmatched junction bases: 4. The germline V gene encodes CDR1 SGHDT and CDR2 YYEEEE. The CDR3 nucleotides read TGTGCCAGCAGCTTAGCGGGAGCGACCATTCAGTACTTC. Translation gives CASSLAGATIQYF.

CDR3 in amino acids: CASSVGTANYEQYF. Here the CDR3 DNA reads TGTGCCAGCAGTGTAGGGACTGCCAACTACGAGCAGTACTTC. The V call is TRBV2, the J call TRBJ2-7; D possibly corresponds to TRBD2 (6 bases). The CDR3 extends over 14 amino acids. Germline V gene data show CDR1 as SNHLY and CDR2 as FYNNEI. V was pared by 4 bases and J by 3 bases, with 13 bases between.

This sequence joins TRBV30 and TRBJ1-5; D unresolved. This CDR3 is built from 13 residues. CDR1 and CDR2 from the germline V gene are GTSNPN and SVGIG (reference sequence). Trimming shortened V by 4 bases and J by 3 bases, and 10 bases separated the two germline ends. The CDR3 DNA follows: TGTGCCTGGACCGACGGTTACAATCAGCCCCAGCATTTT. Translating it yields CAWTDGYNQPQHF.

The chain links TRBV14 to TRBJ2-2; D remains ambiguous. CDR3 length: 17 residues. CDR1 is SGHDN, CDR2 FVKESK, per germline. Trimming shortened V by 0 bases and J by 0 bases, and 11 bases separated the two germline ends. The CDR3 nucleotides read TGTGCCAGCAGCCAAGAGTTGCCTCAAACGAACACCGGGGAGCTGTTTTTT. As protein: CASSQELPQTNTGELFF.

There are a few counts of this clone. The chain employs TRBV29-1 and TRBJ2-7; TRBD2 might be the D (5 bases). The CDR3 length is 14 residues. V dropped 0 bases and J dropped 2 bases, with 11 bases sitting between them. Germline CDR1 SQVTM, CDR2 ANQGSEA. CDR3 in amino acids: CSVEDAAGPYEQYF. The CDR3 region has the DNA TGCAGCGTTGAAGATGCCGCGGGTCCCTACGAGCAGTACTTC.